This paragraph covers one T cell receptor (beta chain) sequence. This clonotype was counted between two and nine times. Its antigen has not been determined. Within one base of it there is no much larger clone, and no base qualities were kept. Taken from the germline V gene, the CDR1 and CDR2 loops are SGHTA and FQGNSA. There are 13 amino acids in the CDR3, from cysteine to phenylalanine inclusive. The read is trimmed to its CDR3 DNA, 39 bases read in frame from base 1. The junction shows trimming of 1 base on V and 1 base on J, plus 4 bases between the germline ends. PBMCs were isolated by Ficoll-Paque density gradient centrifugation. Sequencing took place on an Illumina NovaSeq 6000. cDNA libraries for TCRalpha and TCRbeta were prepared by 5'RACE using constant-segment primers, with sample barcodes and unique molecular identifiers added. Trizol reagent was used to extract RNA from every sample. Libraries were amplified in two PCR steps, with a second sample barcode and Illumina TruSeq adapters added in the second step. Libraries were sequenced on an Illumina NovaSeq with 2 x 150 bp paired-end reads. The authors' analysis ran thus. The reads were demultiplexed and collapsed into UMI-guided consensus sequences using migec v1.2.7. Using mixcr v2.1.11, the UMI consensuses were aligned to TRA and TRB V and J templates and assembled into clonotypes. A clonotype was counted as expanded or contracted only if both edgeR and NoisET called the change significant, with noise models trained on biological replicates. For edgeR calls, the thresholds were a false discovery rate-adjusted p below 0.01 and a log2 fold-change of 1. PCA with hierarchical clustering of max-normalized trajectories of the 1000 most abundant clonotypes was used as exploratory dynamics analysis. Separately sequenced CD4+ and CD8+ repertoires were used to assign a CD4 or CD8 phenotype to each responding clone. The raw public reads went through TCRdb reprocessing: fastp at Q25, MiXCR clone calling, in-frame beta chains kept. Rows with a matching CDR3 protein are joined into one entry that keeps the most common DNA and genes. TCRdb, not the original authors, processed these V and J calls. The sample has fewer than 250,000 distinct CDR3 sequences on record, more than 9% of them singletons. The ten largest clonotypes hold approximately 3% of the sample.

The source of the sample is a study of T-cell memory formation after mild COVID-19 (dated by TCRdb to 2020 to 2022). Context from the whole study: Most TCR sequence clusters were specific to one of the two donors. In a couple of donors, T-cell clones that expanded and contracted after mild COVID-19 were tracked by sequencing TCRalpha and TCRbeta repertoires over time. Two young, previously healthy adult volunteers made up the cohort, one male and one female.

The paper as a whole reports these results and caveats: The study covered only a couple of mild cases, and larger cohorts including severe cases with pre-infection samples were considered necessary. The second-wave clones that peaked on day 37 were not confirmed to be SARS-CoV-2 specific. From day 15 to 85, contracting clones showed balanced CD4/CD8 phenotypes, whereas a second wave of clones that expanded from day 15 to 37 leaned towards CD4+. Some responding clones were detected in pre-infection memory, which suggested that pre-existing cross-reactive memory T cells had joined the SARS-CoV-2 response. Contracting CD4+ clones turned up mainly in the CM and EM memory subsets, whereas EMRA was where CD8+ clones were enriched.

The sequenced sample was PBMCs or a T cell subset sorted from them (not recorded which). The receptor comes from a man aged 18 to 29 who had mild COVID-19 (a few samples of this study predate the infection). The sample titles of this study are shuffled in the database, so cell type and time point are left out; the donor was told from shared clones. The chain was built from TRBV7-2 and TRBJ1-1, with no confidently assigned D gene. The CDR3: CASSLVANTEAFF. The DNA sequence follows: TGTGCCAGCAGCTTAGTGGCGAACACTGAAGCTTTCTTT.